The 16 T cell receptor beta chains below come from one sample, sequenced in a study of cytomegalovirus exposure and HLA in healthy donors. The PCR made use of 60 Vbeta and 13 Jbeta primers. The protocol was immunoSEQ multiplex PCR, while the TCRdb copy is restricted to in-frame clones and leaves out a portion. The sample lists approximately 170,000 clones; approximately 80% were seen once. The sequenced material came from PBMCs. The receptors derive from a boy between 2 and 10 years old in good health and CMV-seronegative.

This clone appeared a single time. The rearrangement joins TRBV29-1 to TRBJ1-2; D is possibly TRBD1 (5 bases). The CDR3 is 14 residues long. V lost 1 base and J lost 5, with 14 bases in between. Germline V gene lookup returns CDR1 SQVTM and CDR2 ANQGSEA. CDR3 residues: CSVEARDYGYGYTF. CDR3 nucleotides: TGCAGCGTTGAAGCCCGGGACTATGGGTATGGCTACACCTTC.

The chain employs TRBV27 and TRBJ2-1; 10 bases are a match to TRBD2. CDR3 length: 19 residues. V was pared by 1 base and J by 6 bases, with 15 bases of the junction left unmatched. Germline CDR1 is MNHEY and CDR2 is SMNVEV (reference sequence). The CDR3 here is CASSLYGSRVASGGNEQFF. The CDR3 coding sequence is TGTGCCAGCAGTTTATACGGGTCCCGTGTGGCTAGCGGGGGCAATGAGCAGTTCTTC.

The rearrangement links TRBV7-2 to TRBJ2-2, with 8 bases matching TRBD2. V lost 1 base to trimming and J lost 5 bases; unmatched junction nucleotides: 6. The CDR3 is made up of 16 amino acids. The germline V gene has CDR1 SGHTA and CDR2 FQGNSA. CDR3 region: CASSLVGSGATGELFF. CDR3 DNA sequence: TGTGCCAGCAGCTTAGTAGGTAGCGGGGCAACCGGGGAGCTGTTTTTT.

The chain carries TRBV10-2 and TRBJ1-1; D gene ambiguous. V was pared by 6 bases and J by 5 bases, with 10 bases between. The CDR3 covers 12 residues. Germline CDR1 reads WSHSY; CDR2 reads SAAADI. The CDR3, as DNA: TGCGCCAGCAGCGCCGCGGGGACTGAAGCTTTCTTT. It is translated as CASSAAGTEAFF.

The genes are TRBV5-1 and TRBJ2-5; D possibly corresponds to TRBD1 (6 bases). V lost 4 bases to trimming and J lost 3 bases, with 13 bases between them. Looked up from germline, CDR1 is SGHRS and CDR2 is YFSETQ. CDR3 length: 14 amino acids. The CDR3 nucleotides are TGCGCCAGCAGCCTTAGACAGGCCGAAGAGACCCAGTACTTC. As protein: CASSLRQAEETQYF.

The V and J genes are TRBV7-2 and TRBJ1-5, with 10 nucleotides matching TRBD1. Germline CDR1 SGHTA, CDR2 FQGNSA. The CDR3 covers 15 residues. After removal of 3 bases from V and 3 bases from J, the junction contained 2 bases not matched to a gene. CDR3 amino acids: CASSLTGGLNQPQHF. The CDR3 DNA sequence: TGTGCCAGCAGCTTGACAGGGGGCCTCAATCAGCCCCAGCATTTT.

The V call is TRBV7-9, the J call TRBJ2-6; the D gene is possibly TRBD1 (5 bases). The CDR3 has 16 amino acids. In germline, CDR1 is SEHNR, CDR2 FQNEAQ (reference sequence). The V and J ends lost 6 bases and 0 bases respectively, with 12 bases between them. CDR3 bases: TGTGCCAGCAGGTCGACAGAGCTCTCTGGGGCCAACGTCCTGACTTTC. Translation: CASRSTELSGANVLTF. Supplemented by reference TRBV7-9 and TRBJ2-6, the full variable domain reads DTGVSQNPRHKITKRGQNVTFRCDPISEHNRLYWYRQTLGQGPEFLTYFQNEAQLEKSRLLSDRFSAERPKGSFSTLEIQRTEQGDSAMYLCASRSTELSGANVLTFGAGSRLTVL.

The chain combines TRBV6-1 with TRBJ1-5, with D uncertain. The V end was cut by 3 bases, the J end by 9 bases, with 6 bases between. This CDR3 is 11 amino acids long. The germline V gene encodes CDR1 MNHNS and CDR2 SASEGT. In nucleotides, the CDR3 is TGTGCCAGCAGTGAGCCGGGGCCCCAGCATTTT. This codes for CASSEPGPQHF.

CDR3 sequence reads: CASSLRASGYNEQFF. In DNA form, the CDR3 reads TGTGCCAGCAGCTTAAGGGCTAGCGGGTACAATGAGCAGTTCTTC. This chain uses TRBV13 with TRBJ2-1; 8 nucleotides line up with TRBD2. CDR3 length equals 15 residues. V shed 2 bases and J 4 bases; nucleotides not matched to a gene: 4. Looked up from germline, CDR1 is PRHDT and CDR2 is FYEKMQ (reference sequence).

This clone has a single count. The chain recombines TRBV14 with TRBJ2-3, with D perhaps matching TRBD1 (5 bases). From germline, CDR1 is SGHDN and CDR2 FVKESK. The CDR3 length is 14 residues. V was shortened by 3 bases and J by 6 bases, with 13 bases between the two germline ends. The DNA for the CDR3 is TGTGCCAGCAGCCAGGGGCTAGTCTTGGATACGCAGTATTTT. As protein: CASSQGLVLDTQYF.

This chain connects TRBV9 to TRBJ2-5; 10 positions match TRBD1. Germline CDR1 reads SGDLS; CDR2 reads YYNGEE. The CDR3 is 14 amino acids. V shed 3 bases, J shed 5 bases, and the junction held 4 bases outside the gene matches. The CDR3 sequence is CASSADRGRETQYF. CDR3 sequence (DNA): TGTGCCAGCAGCGCAGACAGGGGGCGGGAGACCCAGTACTTC.

The gene calls are TRBV7-6 and TRBJ1-2, with 8 nucleotides matching TRBD1. The CDR3 has 15 residues. With V trimmed by 5 bases and J by 7 bases, 12 bases remained unmatched. The germline V gene encodes CDR1 SGHVS and CDR2 FNYEAQ. The chain's CDR3 is CASSPGGQGAGGYTF. The CDR3 DNA follows: TGTGCCAGCAGCCCTGGCGGTCAGGGGGCGGGTGGCTACACCTTC. The full variable domain, rest sourced from reference TRBV7-6 and TRBJ1-2, is GAGVSQSPRYKVTKRGQDVALRCDPISGHVSLYWYRQALGQGPEFLTYFNYEAQQDKSGLPNDRFSAERPEGSISTLTIQRTEQRDSAMYRCASSPGGQGAGGYTFGSGTRLTVV.

The J gene is TRBJ2-7, the V gene TRBV7-9, with 9 bases identical to TRBD1. With 5 bases clipped from V and 5 bases from J, the junction kept 1 base outside the gene matches. Germline CDR1 SEHNR, CDR2 FQNEAQ (reference sequence). The CDR3 has 12 residues. The CDR3, as DNA: TGTGCCAGCAGCCGGACAGGGGACGAGCAGTACGTC. It encodes CASSRTGDEQYV.

This sequence joins TRBV7-2 and TRBJ2-3; possibly TRBD2 for D (5 bases). From germline, CDR1 is SGHTA and CDR2 FQGNSA. V lost 4 bases to trimming and J lost 2 bases, with 16 bases between them. CDR3 size: 16 residues. In DNA form, the CDR3 reads TGTGCCAGCAGCTCCTCCCTACGGGGAACCACAGATACGCAGTATTTT. It yields the protein CASSSSLRGTTDTQYF.

This clone was counted once. The genes are TRBV25-1 and TRBJ1-1; 10 nucleotides line up with TRBD1. V was clipped by 4 bases and J by 5 bases; unmatched bases: 10. This CDR3 has 16 amino acids. The V gene's germline CDR1 is MGHDK and CDR2 SYGVNS. The CDR3 is CASSGGLTGGQTEAFF. The CDR3 bases are TGTGCCAGCAGTGGGGGACTGACAGGGGGCCAGACTGAAGCTTTCTTT.

The rearrangement uses TRBV13 and TRBJ1-2; no clear D. V lost 0 bases, J lost 9 bases, and 11 bases lay in between. This CDR3 has 13 amino acids. CDR1 and CDR2 from the germline V gene are PRHDT and FYEKMQ (reference sequence). Here the CDR3 DNA reads TGTGCCAGCAGCTTAGGAGGCGGGGTTAGCTACACCTTC. The encoded protein is CASSLGGGVSYTF.